This T cell receptor (beta chain) is drawn from a study of blood T cell repertoires in COVID-19. The wider study: Sample material is recorded as cDNA or gDNA derived from T cells, B-cell-depleted T cells, or PBMCs.

CDR3 length: 16 amino acids. In germline, CDR1 is KGHSY, CDR2 FQNENV. V was clipped by 0 bases and J by 1 base, with 10 bases between them. Ages ranged from about 18 to 89 years, with residence in about 24 US areas. Cohorts were assigned according to the clinical history that participants reported. In the source study's methods: Estimation of nucleated cell counts relied on the amplification of reference gene primers. Here immunoSEQ multiplex PCR was the method, and the copy in TCRdb shows in-frame clones only, minus some. V and J calls and clone size follow that table, whereas D and trimming were derived from the DNA. Of roughly 76,000 clones in the sample, 85% to 90% were seen once.

The chain employs TRBV16 and TRBJ1-3, with D hard to call. The TCR sequence derives from a woman in her forties or fifties with acute COVID-19. Sequences were obtained from PBMCs or T cells enriched from blood (not recorded which). CDR3: CASSQSRANSGNTIYF. The CDR3 DNA follows: TGTGCCAGCAGCCAATCGAGGGCAAATTCTGGAAACACCATATATTTT.